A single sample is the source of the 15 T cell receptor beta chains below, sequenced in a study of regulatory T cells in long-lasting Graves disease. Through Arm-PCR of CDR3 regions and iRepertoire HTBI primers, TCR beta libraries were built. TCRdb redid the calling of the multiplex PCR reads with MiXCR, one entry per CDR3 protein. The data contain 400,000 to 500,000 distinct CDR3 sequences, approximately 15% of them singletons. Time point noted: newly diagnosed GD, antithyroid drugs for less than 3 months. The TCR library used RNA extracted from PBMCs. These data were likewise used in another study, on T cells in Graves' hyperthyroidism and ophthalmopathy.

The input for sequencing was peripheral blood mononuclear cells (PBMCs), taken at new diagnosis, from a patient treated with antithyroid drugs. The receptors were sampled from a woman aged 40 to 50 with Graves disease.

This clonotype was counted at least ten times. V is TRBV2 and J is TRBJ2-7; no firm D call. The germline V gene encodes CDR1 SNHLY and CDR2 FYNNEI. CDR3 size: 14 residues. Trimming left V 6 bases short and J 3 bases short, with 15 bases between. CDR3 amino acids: CASSKRSSSYEQYF. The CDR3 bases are TGTGCCAGCAGCAAACGGTCATCTAGCTACGAGCAGTACTTC.

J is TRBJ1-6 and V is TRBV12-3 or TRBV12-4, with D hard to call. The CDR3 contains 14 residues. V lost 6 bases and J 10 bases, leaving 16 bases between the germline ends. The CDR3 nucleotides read TGTGCCAGCAGCACAGCACCCGCGGGGTCACCCCTCCACTTT. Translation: CASSTAPAGSPLHF.

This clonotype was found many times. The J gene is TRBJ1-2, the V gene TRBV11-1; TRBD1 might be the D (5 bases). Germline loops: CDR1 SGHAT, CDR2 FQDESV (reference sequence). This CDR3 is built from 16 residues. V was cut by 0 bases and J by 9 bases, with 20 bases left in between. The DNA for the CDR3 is TGTGCCAGCAGCTTAGCTCACCGGGACGGCGGGGCGAGCTACACCTTC. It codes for CASSLAHRDGGASYTF.

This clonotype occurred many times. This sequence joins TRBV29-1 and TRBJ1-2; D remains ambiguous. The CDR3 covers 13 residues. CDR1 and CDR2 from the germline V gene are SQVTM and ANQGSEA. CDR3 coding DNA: TGCAGGATTGGACCTGAGTCATCTAGTGGCTACACCTTC. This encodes CRIGPESSSGYTF.

The CDR3 region is CASSPVGGRASKTQYF. The DNA for the CDR3 is TGTGCCAGCAGCCCCGTCGGCGGGAGGGCCTCGAAGACCCAGTACTTC. The rearrangement links TRBV11-3 to TRBJ2-5, with 9 nucleotides matching TRBD2. This CDR3 is built from 16 residues. V was clipped by 5 bases and J by 6 bases; unmatched bases: 13. Per the germline V gene, CDR1 is SGHNT and CDR2 is YENEEA.

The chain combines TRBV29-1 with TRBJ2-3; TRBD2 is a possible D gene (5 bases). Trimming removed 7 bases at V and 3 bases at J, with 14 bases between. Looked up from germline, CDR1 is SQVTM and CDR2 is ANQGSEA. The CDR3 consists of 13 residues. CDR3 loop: CSALFPGTDTQYF. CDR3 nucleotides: TGCAGCGCTTTATTTCCGGGGACAGATACGCAGTATTTT.

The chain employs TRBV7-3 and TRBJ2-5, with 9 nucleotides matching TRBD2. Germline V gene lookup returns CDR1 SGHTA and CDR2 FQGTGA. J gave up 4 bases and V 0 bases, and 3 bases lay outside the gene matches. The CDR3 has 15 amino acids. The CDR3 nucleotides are TGTGCCAGCAGCTTAACCGAGACTAGCGGAGAGACCCAGTACTTC. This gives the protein CASSLTETSGETQYF.

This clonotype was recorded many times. The CDR3 loop reads CASSFGGAYEQFF. The DNA of the CDR3 is TGTGCCAGCAGTTTTGGGGGGGCCTATGAGCAGTTCTTC. The chain carries TRBV28 and TRBJ2-1, with TRBD2 as a possible D gene (7 bases). V was pared by 3 bases and J by 8 bases, with 11 bases between. The CDR3 loop spans 13 amino acids. The germline CDR1 and CDR2 sequences are MDHEN and SYDVKM. The entire variable domain, with the rest obtained from reference TRBV28 and TRBJ2-1, is as follows: DVKVTQSSRYLVKRTGEKVFLECVQDMDHENMFWYRQDPGLGLRLIYFSYDVKMKEKGDIPEGYSVSREKKERFSLILESASTNQTSMYLCASSFGGAYEQFFGPGTRLTVL.

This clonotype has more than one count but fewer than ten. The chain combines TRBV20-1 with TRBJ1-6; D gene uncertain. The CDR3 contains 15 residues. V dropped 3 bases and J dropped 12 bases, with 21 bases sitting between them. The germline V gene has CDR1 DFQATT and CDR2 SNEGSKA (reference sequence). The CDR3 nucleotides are TGCAGTGCTAGCGCCCTAGGGTCTAATGGGATACCCCTCCACTTT. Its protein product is CSASALGSNGIPLHF.

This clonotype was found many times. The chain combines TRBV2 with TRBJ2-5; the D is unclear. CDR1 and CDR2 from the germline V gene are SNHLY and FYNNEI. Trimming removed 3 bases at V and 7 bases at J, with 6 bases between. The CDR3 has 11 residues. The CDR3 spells CASSDEGTQYF. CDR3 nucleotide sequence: TGTGCCAGCAGTGACGAAGGGACCCAGTACTTC. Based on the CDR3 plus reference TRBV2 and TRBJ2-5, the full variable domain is EPEVTQTPSHQVTQMGQEVILRCVPISNHLYFYWYRQILGQKVEFLVSFYNNEISEKSEIFDDQFSVERPDGSNFTLKIRSTKLEDSAMYFCASSDEGTQYFGPGTRLLVL.

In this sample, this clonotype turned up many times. Here the CDR3 DNA reads TGTGCCAGCAGTGACACCCCCTGGGATAGCGGGTCCTACAATGAGCAGTTCTTC. This sequence encodes CASSDTPWDSGSYNEQFF. The V call is TRBV6-2 or TRBV6-3, the J call TRBJ2-1, with 7 bases aligning to TRBD2. Germline-derived CDR1 and CDR2 are MNHEY and SVGEGT. V lost 5 bases and J lost 1; bases outside the gene matches: 14. The CDR3 spans 18 residues.

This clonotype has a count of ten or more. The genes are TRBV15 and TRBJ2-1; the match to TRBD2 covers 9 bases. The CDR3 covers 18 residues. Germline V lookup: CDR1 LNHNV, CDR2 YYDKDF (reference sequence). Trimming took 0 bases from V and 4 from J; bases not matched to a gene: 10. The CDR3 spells CATSREVLSGRSYNEQFF. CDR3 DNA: TGTGCCACCAGCAGAGAGGTTCTTAGCGGGAGATCTTACAATGAGCAGTTCTTC.

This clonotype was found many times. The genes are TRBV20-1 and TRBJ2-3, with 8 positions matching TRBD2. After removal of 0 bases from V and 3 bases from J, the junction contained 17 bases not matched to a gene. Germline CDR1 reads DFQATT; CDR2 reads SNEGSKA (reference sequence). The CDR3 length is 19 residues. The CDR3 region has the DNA TGCAGTGCTAGAGATGAAACTAGCGGTAATATTCAGGGGACAGATACGCAGTATTTT. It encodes CSARDETSGNIQGTDTQYF.

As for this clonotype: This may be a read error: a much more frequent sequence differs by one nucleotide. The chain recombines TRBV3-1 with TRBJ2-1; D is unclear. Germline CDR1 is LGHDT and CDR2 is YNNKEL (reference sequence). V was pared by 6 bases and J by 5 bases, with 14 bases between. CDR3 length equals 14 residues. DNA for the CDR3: TGTGCCAGCAGACAAATGGCGACCCACAATGAGCAGTTCTTC. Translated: CASRQMATHNEQFF.

The chain's CDR3 is CAWSKGELSGNTIYF. CDR3 coding DNA: TGTGCCTGGAGTAAGGGGGAACTCTCTGGAAACACCATATATTTT. The V call is TRBV30, the J call TRBJ1-3, with D possibly TRBD1 on 6 matching bases. The CDR3 runs 15 residues. V dropped 2 bases and J dropped 0 bases, with 11 bases sitting between them. Per germline, CDR1 GTSNPN and CDR2 SVGIG (reference sequence).